The T cell receptor beta chain under discussion was sequenced for a study of Ad26.COV2.S vaccination and SARS-CoV-2 variants. Method: immunoSEQ multiplex PCR; TCRdb's copy keeps in-frame clones and lacks some. The data show about 350,000 clones, about 90% seen once. Study results and caveats: Analytic work on TCR breadth and depth might have understated the full extent of total T cell responses.

The germline V gene encodes CDR1 SGHDN and CDR2 FVKESK. The CDR3 totals 13 residues. Trimming removed 1 base from V and 5 bases from J, with 6 bases in between. This clone was counted between two and nine times. The antigen is unknown. The chain links TRBV14 to TRBJ1-5; D is uncertain. The TCR sequence derives from a human donor who had recovered from COVID-19. The sequenced sample was peripheral blood, obtained after recovery from COVID-19. The chain's CDR3 is CASSQAVYQPQHF. The CDR3 region has the DNA TGTGCCAGCAGCCAAGCGGTTTATCAGCCCCAGCATTTT. Drawing the rest from reference TRBV14 and TRBJ1-5, the complete variable domain is EAGVTQFPSHSVIEKGQTVTLRCDPISGHDNLYWYRRVMGKEIKFLLHFVKESKQDESGMPNNRFLAERTGGTYSTLKVQPAELEDSGVYFCASSQAVYQPQHFGDGTRLSIL.